Reported below is one T cell receptor beta chain. Its antigen is not known. The data were taken from a study of early T cells in non-severe SARS-CoV-2 infection. Study at large: The chains were unpaired, and the sequenced material was bulk RNA from unsorted whole blood. Whole-study findings and limits: VDJdb-based matching was biased toward anti-spike CD8 responses and missed private and CD4 specificities.

Trimming took 0 bases from V and 8 from J, leaving 10 bases between them. The CDR3 is 13 residues long. Germline loops: CDR1 LGHNA, CDR2 YNFKEQ. Individual cDNA molecules were tagged with unique molecular identifiers. TCRdb analysed the 5' RACE reads with MiXCR anew, one entry per CDR3 protein. This repertoire shows around 79,000 distinct CDR3 sequences, 10% to 12% found once; its top ten account for about 12%. This clonotype was sampled from an adult who was a healthcare worker with PCR-confirmed SARS-CoV-2 infection or an uninfected control (not recorded which). The sequencing used whole blood, collected at baseline. The chain is built from TRBV4-2 and TRBJ1-2; TRBD1 is a possible D gene (5 bases). The CDR3 nucleotides read TGTGCCAGCAGCCAAGATGGGCAGGGAGGCTACACCTTC. This gives the protein CASSQDGQGGYTF.